The subject of this entry is one T cell receptor beta chain. This record belongs to a study of PD-1 blockade in classical Hodgkin lymphoma. The patients all showed relapse after autologous stem cell transplantation, while their brentuximab vedotin exposure varied. Data came from immunoSEQ multiplex PCR; TCRdb stores just in-frame clones and leaves some out. The data hold about 110,000 clones, with 89% observed a single time. The CDR3 is 15 residues long. V shed 7 bases, J shed 4 bases, and the junction held 6 bases outside the gene matches. Germline V gene lookup returns CDR1 MNHNY and CDR2 SVGAGI (reference sequence).

The origin of this receptor is a human donor with classical Hodgkin lymphoma. The sample in question was peripheral blood mononuclear cells (PBMCs), obtained before the second cycle of nivolumab. The chain recombines TRBV6-6 with TRBJ2-3, with 12 bases that match TRBD1. The DNA of the CDR3 is TGTGCCAGCACGGACCGGGACAGGGGGCCAGATACGCAGTATTTT. Its protein product is CASTDRDRGPDTQYF.